This entry lists 26 T cell receptor beta chains sequenced from one sample in a study of cytomegalovirus exposure and HLA in healthy donors. Use of 60 Vbeta and 13 Jbeta primers characterized the PCR. The assay was immunoSEQ multiplex PCR, and TCRdb's table has in-frame clones only and misses some. The repertoire holds roughly 160,000 clones, with about 75% as singletons. The sample comprised PBMCs. Receptors were obtained from a female donor in good health and CMV-seronegative.

The V and J genes are TRBV19 and TRBJ2-3; D possibly corresponds to TRBD1 (6 bases). There are 15 residues in the CDR3. From germline, CDR1 is LNHDA and CDR2 SQIVND (reference sequence). Trimming pared 2 bases from V and 0 bases from J, leaving 9 bases between. CDR3 residues: CASSIWGPSTDTQYF. The CDR3 DNA sequence: TGTGCCAGTAGTATATGGGGGCCCAGCACAGATACGCAGTATTTT.

This clone was recorded only once. V is TRBV19 and J is TRBJ2-1; 9 bases line up with TRBD2. Germline trimming cut 6 bases from V and 7 bases from J; bases unmatched to any gene: 4. Germline loops: CDR1 LNHDA, CDR2 SQIVND (reference sequence). The CDR3 is 13 residues long. CDR3: CASRVAGVNEQFF. The CDR3 DNA sequence: TGTGCCAGTAGGGTAGCGGGAGTTAATGAGCAGTTCTTC.

This chain joins TRBV4-1 and TRBJ2-1, with 10 bases identical to TRBD2. V was pared by 3 bases and J by 15 bases, with 8 bases of the junction left unmatched. Germline V gene data show CDR1 as MGHRA and CDR2 as YSYEKL. This CDR3 region has 13 residues. The CDR3 sequence is CASSQIPGLARFF. In DNA, the CDR3 is TGCGCCAGCAGCCAGATCCCGGGACTAGCGAGGTTCTTC.

Only a few counts were recorded for this clone. The genes are TRBV27 and TRBJ1-1, with a weak D call TRBD1 (6 bases). Trimming removed 5 bases at V and 10 bases at J, with 20 bases between. Germline CDR1 and CDR2: MNHEY and SMNVEV (reference sequence). The CDR3 has 14 residues. The CDR3 DNA sequence: TGTGCCAGCAGTCCGGGACATTTCCCCCCGGGAGCTTTCTTT. Translated: CASSPGHFPPGAFF.

This clone has more than one count but fewer than ten. The V call is TRBV29-1, the J call TRBJ1-5; tentatively, D is TRBD1 (5 bases). Trimming stripped 5 bases from V and 7 bases from J, with 18 bases between. In germline, CDR1 is SQVTM, CDR2 ANQGSEA. This CDR3 contains 14 residues. CDR3 residues: CSVLPGGGNQPQHF. For the CDR3, the DNA is TGCAGCGTTTTACCTGGGGGGGGGAACCAGCCCCAGCATTTT.

This clone came up a few times. The chain employs TRBV30 and TRBJ2-5; 7 bases line up with TRBD1. The CDR3 runs to 13 residues. CDR1 is GTSNPN, CDR2 SVGIG, per germline (reference sequence). With V trimmed by 5 bases and J by 3 bases, 6 bases remained unmatched. The CDR3 sequence is CAWGDRTKETQYF. DNA of the CDR3: TGTGCCTGGGGGGACAGAACGAAAGAGACCCAGTACTTC.

DNA for the CDR3: TGTGCCAGCAGTTCAACCCTCCGGGCCCCCAGGACTAACACTGAAGCTTTCTTT. This encodes CASSSTLRAPRTNTEAFF. The rearrangement links TRBV28 to TRBJ1-1; D call uncertain. From germline, CDR1 is MDHEN and CDR2 SYDVKM. Trimming took off 4 bases at V and 2 bases at J, with 23 bases between the two ends. CDR3 length: 18 residues. Using reference TRBV28 and TRBJ1-1 for the parts outside the CDR3, the full variable domain is DVKVTQSSRYLVKRTGEKVFLECVQDMDHENMFWYRQDPGLGLRLIYFSYDVKMKEKGDIPEGYSVSREKKERFSLILESASTNQTSMYLCASSSTLRAPRTNTEAFFGQGTRLTVV.

About this clone itself: Different DNA sequences within this sample yield the same CDR3. This chain joins TRBV30 and TRBJ1-4, with D possibly TRBD1 on 6 matching bases. CDR3 length equals 17 residues. Germline loops: CDR1 GTSNPN, CDR2 SVGIG (reference sequence). Trimming pared 0 bases from V and 0 bases from J, leaving 14 bases between. CDR3 nucleotide sequence: TGTGCCTGGAGTGTACTGTGGACAGCAACAACTAATGAAAAACTGTTTTTT. It specifies CAWSVLWTATTNEKLFF.

This rearrangement joins TRBV19 to TRBJ1-5; tentatively, D is TRBD1 (6 bases). V lost 3 bases and J 0 bases, leaving 18 bases between the germline ends. Germline values: CDR1 LNHDA, CDR2 SQIVND (reference sequence). This CDR3 contains 18 residues. CDR3 DNA sequence: TGTGCCAGTAGTATGCCCGGACAGTTCACCTATAGCAATCAGCCCCAGCATTTT. It is translated as CASSMPGQFTYSNQPQHF. Variable domain in full (rest from reference TRBV19 and TRBJ1-5): DGGITQSPKYLFRKEGQNVTLSCEQNLNHDAMYWYRQDPGQGLRLIYYSQIVNDFQKGDIAEGYSVSREKKESFPLTVTSAQKNPTAFYLCASSMPGQFTYSNQPQHFGDGTRLSIL.

This sequence joins TRBV28 and TRBJ1-1; a possible D gene is TRBD1 (6 bases). V was clipped by 5 bases and J by 2 bases, with 15 bases between them. The CDR3 sequence is 15 residues long. CDR1 is MDHEN and CDR2 is SYDVKM in the germline V gene. CDR3 region: CASSTGGALNTEAFF. DNA for the CDR3: TGTGCCAGCAGTACCGGGGGGGCGCTAAACACTGAAGCTTTCTTT.

This chain uses TRBV6-5 with TRBJ2-4, with no clear D. This CDR3 region has 14 residues. With 0 bases removed from V and 7 bases from J, the gap between germline ends came to 10 bases. Germline CDR1 reads MNHEY; CDR2 reads SVGAGI. CDR3 coding DNA: TGTGCCAGCAGTTACTCGTCAGGCGCTAACATTCAGTACTTC. Protein sequence: CASSYSSGANIQYF.

A word on this clone: Other DNA sequences within the sample encode an identical CDR3. The V and J genes are TRBV7-2 and TRBJ2-1; D is undetermined. Trimming left V 1 base short and J 2 bases short, with 9 bases between. The CDR3 contains 15 residues. Germline CDR1 and CDR2: SGHTA and FQGNSA. DNA of the CDR3: TGTGCCAGCAGCTTAGTCGGCGGCGCCTACAATGAGCAGTTCTTC. This encodes CASSLVGGAYNEQFF.

This sequence joins TRBV9 and TRBJ2-2; 12 bases match TRBD2. The trim removed 3 bases at V and 4 bases at J, leaving 1 base unmatched. This CDR3 is built from 15 residues. Germline CDR1 is SGDLS and CDR2 is YYNGEE. Here the CDR3 reads CASSASGRVTGELFF. As DNA, the CDR3 is TGTGCCAGCAGCGCTAGCGGGAGGGTCACCGGGGAGCTGTTTTTT.

The chain employs TRBV30 and TRBJ1-6; tentatively, D is TRBD1 (5 bases). CDR1 and CDR2 from the germline V gene are GTSNPN and SVGIG (reference sequence). Trimming stripped 4 bases from V and 9 bases from J, with 13 bases between. This CDR3 spans 13 amino acids. CDR3 sequence reads: CAWNPGYASPLHF. The CDR3 DNA follows: TGTGCCTGGAATCCAGGGTACGCTTCACCCCTCCACTTT.

The V call is TRBV4-3, the J call TRBJ1-1; D not certain. This CDR3 has 14 residues. Deletions cut 0 bases from V and 4 bases from J, with 9 bases between. The germline V gene encodes CDR1 LGHNA and CDR2 YSLEER. CDR3 nucleotides: TGCGCCAGCAGCCAAGAGCCGCAGTCCACTGAAGCTTTCTTT. It is translated as CASSQEPQSTEAFF.

J is TRBJ1-2 and V is TRBV9; D may be TRBD1 (6 bases). Germline V lookup: CDR1 SGDLS, CDR2 YYNGEE. Trimming pared 4 bases from V and 10 bases from J, leaving 14 bases between. This CDR3 is 12 amino acids long. The CDR3, as DNA: TGTGCCAGCAGCCTCCTGGCAGGGGACTACACCTTC. The encoded protein is CASSLLAGDYTF.

This chain connects TRBV27 to TRBJ2-1; D ambiguous. Trimming stripped 7 bases from V and 3 bases from J, with 16 bases between. CDR1 is MNHEY and CDR2 is SMNVEV in the germline V gene (reference sequence). CDR3 size: 15 residues. CDR3 sequence reads: CASTQTSPGYNEQFF. The CDR3 region has the DNA TGTGCCAGCACCCAGACCTCCCCAGGCTACAATGAGCAGTTCTTC.

The chain joins TRBV10-2 to TRBJ1-1; maybe TRBD1 (6 bases). There are 12 residues in the CDR3. Germline lookup yields CDR1 WSHSY and CDR2 SAAADI. Trimming took off 8 bases at V and 4 bases at J, with 11 bases between the two ends. Written as DNA, the CDR3 is TGCGCCAGCGTAACAGGGAGCACTGAAGCTTTCTTT. Protein sequence: CASVTGSTEAFF.

This chain uses TRBV11-3 with TRBJ1-2; D not certain. The CDR3 extends over 13 amino acids. Germline values: CDR1 SGHNT, CDR2 YENEEA. V was shortened by 2 bases and J by 8 bases, with 12 bases between the two germline ends. Written as DNA, the CDR3 is TGTGCCAGCAGCTTAAGGTTCGGGGAGGGCTACACCTTC. Amino acid sequence: CASSLRFGEGYTF.

The genes are TRBV6-6 and TRBJ2-3; 8 positions agree with TRBD2. The CDR3 has 15 residues. V lost 7 bases, J lost 1 base, and 7 bases stayed unmatched. The germline V gene encodes CDR1 MNHNY and CDR2 SVGAGI (reference sequence). The CDR3 DNA sequence: TGTGCCAGCACATTTACGGGGGGGGGCACAGATACGCAGTATTTT. This encodes CASTFTGGGTDTQYF.

The chain has TRBV2 and TRBJ2-7; 9 bases match TRBD1. With V trimmed by 6 bases and J by 1 base, 19 bases remained unmatched. The CDR3 is made up of 19 amino acids. Per the germline V gene, CDR1 is SNHLY and CDR2 is FYNNEI. The CDR3 reads CASRSPAGTGNKLSYEQYF. CDR3 in DNA: TGTGCCAGCAGATCCCCGGCCGGGACAGGGAATAAACTATCCTACGAGCAGTACTTC.

This clone has just a few counts. The chain uses TRBV18 and TRBJ1-2, with D possibly matching TRBD1 (5 bases). V dropped 3 bases and J dropped 7 bases, with 12 bases sitting between them. The CDR3 covers 13 residues. Germline CDR1 is KGHSH and CDR2 is LQKENI. CDR3: CASSPGGKSGYTF. The CDR3 nucleotides are TGTGCCAGCTCACCGGGGGGAAAGAGTGGCTACACCTTC.

The gene calls are TRBV7-8 and TRBJ2-7, with 7 bases matching TRBD2. The CDR3 contains 16 residues. Germline lookup yields CDR1 SGHVS and CDR2 FQNEAQ. J was trimmed by 1 base and V by 8 bases; bases with no gene match: 14. CDR3: CASAPAGGSGSYEQYF. CDR3 in DNA: TGTGCCAGCGCCCCGGCGGGCGGGAGTGGATCCTACGAGCAGTACTTC.

This clone appeared a single time. The chain uses TRBV2 and TRBJ1-5, with a tentative D call TRBD1 (5 bases). Deletions cut 3 bases from V and 5 bases from J, with 11 bases between. The CDR3 has 14 residues. Germline V gene data show CDR1 as SNHLY and CDR2 as FYNNEI. CDR3 bases: TGTGCCAGCAGTGACAAGGCAGGGTATCAGCCCCAGCATTTT. Translating gives CASSDKAGYQPQHF.

The table lists this clone with a count of one. The rearrangement uses TRBV5-8 and TRBJ2-7; 7 bases align to TRBD1. The CDR3 totals 17 residues. J gave up 4 bases and V 4 bases, and 17 bases lay outside the gene matches. The germline CDR1 and CDR2 sequences are SGHTS and YDEGEE. The CDR3 bases are TGTGCCAGCAGCAACGTAATAACACGGGACAGAGGATACGAGCAGTACTTC. Translated: CASSNVITRDRGYEQYF.

The genes are TRBV7-8 and TRBJ1-2; no definite D call. The CDR3 runs 12 residues. Trimming took 6 bases from V and 4 from J, leaving 9 bases between them. The germline gives CDR1 SGHVS, CDR2 FQNEAQ. The CDR3 DNA follows: TGTGCCAGCAGTGAGACGGGCTATGGCTACACCTTC. The encoded protein is CASSETGYGYTF.